The clone carrying this TCR beta chain occurred many times. What it recognizes is unknown. This sample is part of a study of T-cell reconstitution after alpha-beta-depleted transplantation in children. Study-wide findings and caveats: Approximately two months post-transplant, alpha-beta T cells reportedly originated from several hundred expanded graft clones.

V was clipped by 5 bases and J by 3 bases; unmatched bases: 11. CDR3 length equals 15 residues. Germline CDR1 DFQATT, CDR2 SNEGSKA (reference sequence). Unique molecular identifiers featured in how the TCRbeta library was prepared. Using its own MiXCR run on the PCR reads, TCRdb lists one record per CDR3 protein. Of 450,000 to 600,000 distinct CDR3 sequences in the sample, about 10% were seen once. The sequencing used PBMCs, collected before TCRalphabeta/CD19-depleted stem cell transplant. This TCR came from a child under 10 years old with inherited bone marrow failure, due to receive a stem cell transplant. The J gene is TRBJ2-7, the V gene TRBV20-1; 9 bases are a match to TRBD2. In nucleotides, the CDR3 is TGCAGTGCTCCGCTAGGGGTAGCGGGAGACTACGAGCAGTACTTC. Amino acids: CSAPLGVAGDYEQYF.